A selection of T cell receptor beta chains follows, all from one sample in a study of vaccination and CD4 T cells after COVID-19. TCRdb processed the PCR reads anew with MiXCR; each CDR3 protein has one entry. Of 11,000 or so distinct CDR3 sequences listed, roughly 29% were seen once; the top ten hold more than 10%. Antigens for these TCRs are unknown. The sequencing input was CD4+ T cells from blood, cultured in vitro. These receptors were obtained from a human donor in good health. CDR3s include the opening cysteine and the closing phenylalanine or tryptophan. Fields, in order: D gene, clone size, V gene, J gene, CDR3 protein, CDR3 DNA. A D gene is named only where the DNA matches it firmly. Rows may omit the clone size; those that give it use once, few, many or a size class.

D gene: TRBD2; clone size: -; V gene: TRBV15; J gene: TRBJ2-7; CDR3 protein: CATSRDRLAAGFEQYF; CDR3 DNA: TGTGCCACCAGCAGAGATAGGCTAGCGGCCGGGTTCGAGCAGTACTTC
D gene: TRBD2; clone size: medium-sized; V gene: TRBV18; J gene: TRBJ2-3; CDR3 protein: CASSPLPTSGKTDTQYF; CDR3 DNA: TGTGCCAGCTCACCACTTCCGACTAGCGGGAAAACAGATACGCAGTATTTT
D gene: TRBD2; clone size: -; V gene: TRBV24-1; J gene: TRBJ2-1; CDR3 protein: CATSDSGLAQHSNNEQFF; CDR3 DNA: TGTGCCACCAGTGACTCCGGACTAGCCCAACATTCAAATAATGAGCAGTTCTTC
D gene: -; clone size: once; V gene: TRBV19; J gene: TRBJ2-2; CDR3 protein: CAAGRGQVGELFF; CDR3 DNA: TGTGCCGCGGGGAGGGGGCAAGTCGGGGAGCTGTTTTTT
D gene: TRBD1; clone size: -; V gene: TRBV5-4; J gene: TRBJ2-2; CDR3 protein: CASSSGTGDTGELFF; CDR3 DNA: TGTGCCAGCAGCTCTGGGACAGGGGACACCGGGGAGCTGTTTTTT
D gene: TRBD1; clone size: few; V gene: TRBV5-4; J gene: TRBJ1-1; CDR3 protein: CASSLDGTGDTEAFF; CDR3 DNA: TGTGCCAGCAGCTTGGATGGGACAGGGGATACTGAAGCTTTCTTT
D gene: -; clone size: -; V gene: TRBV28; J gene: TRBJ2-7; CDR3 protein: CASSSRGLGRGPYEQYF; CDR3 DNA: TGTGCCAGCAGTTCTAGGGGACTCGGCCGGGGGCCATACGAGCAGTACTTC
D gene: -; clone size: medium-sized; V gene: TRBV6-5; J gene: TRBJ1-2; CDR3 protein: CASSYSNSGTGYGYTF; CDR3 DNA: TGTGCCAGCAGTTACTCGAATTCGGGTACGGGATATGGCTACACCTTC
D gene: TRBD1; clone size: medium-sized; V gene: TRBV6-5; J gene: TRBJ1-5; CDR3 protein: CASSWTGAQDQPQHF; CDR3 DNA: TGTGCCAGCAGTTGGACAGGGGCTCAAGATCAGCCCCAGCATTTT
D gene: -; clone size: few; V gene: TRBV10-3; J gene: TRBJ2-1; CDR3 protein: CAISESPGSHTGSEQFF; CDR3 DNA: TGTGCCATCAGTGAGTCTCCGGGGTCCCATACTGGGAGTGAGCAGTTCTTC
D gene: -; clone size: few; V gene: TRBV28; J gene: TRBJ1-5; CDR3 protein: CASSLGNQPQHF; CDR3 DNA: TGTGCCAGCAGTTTGGGAAATCAGCCCCAGCATTTT
D gene: -; clone size: few; V gene: TRBV27; J gene: TRBJ1-1; CDR3 protein: CASRRTGLNTEAFF; CDR3 DNA: TGTGCCAGCAGGAGAACAGGGCTGAACACTGAAGCTTTCTTT
D gene: TRBD1; clone size: -; V gene: TRBV7-7; J gene: TRBJ2-5; CDR3 protein: CASSPRTGIETQYF; CDR3 DNA: TGTGCTAGCAGCCCACGGACAGGGATAGAGACCCAGTACTTC
D gene: -; clone size: -; V gene: TRBV6-5; J gene: TRBJ1-2; CDR3 protein: CASSYSRAENYGYTF; CDR3 DNA: TGTGCCAGCAGTTACTCGCGAGCAGAGAACTATGGCTACACCTTC
D gene: -; clone size: -; V gene: TRBV12-3/TRBV12-4; J gene: TRBJ2-3; CDR3 protein: CASSAGFSDTQYF; CDR3 DNA: TGTGCCAGCAGTGCGGGATTCTCAGATACGCAGTATTTT
D gene: -; clone size: -; V gene: TRBV29-1; J gene: TRBJ1-2; CDR3 protein: CSVERGRGDTF; CDR3 DNA: TGCAGCGTTGAAAGAGGGCGGGGAGACACCTTC
D gene: TRBD2; clone size: -; V gene: TRBV6-1; J gene: TRBJ2-1; CDR3 protein: CASRIGLAGVEQFF; CDR3 DNA: TGTGCCAGCAGGATCGGACTAGCGGGAGTTGAGCAGTTCTTC
D gene: -; clone size: -; V gene: TRBV28; J gene: TRBJ1-1; CDR3 protein: CASRLNTEAFF; CDR3 DNA: TGTGCCAGCAGGTTGAACACTGAAGCTTTCTTT
D gene: -; clone size: -; V gene: TRBV6-1; J gene: TRBJ2-3; CDR3 protein: CASSEATQGPQYF; CDR3 DNA: TGTGCCAGCAGTGAAGCCACCCAAGGGCCGCAGTATTTT
D gene: -; clone size: once; V gene: TRBV28; J gene: TRBJ1-5; CDR3 protein: CASSLGRTYSNQPQHF; CDR3 DNA: TGTGCCAGCAGTTTAGGGAGGACTTATAGCAATCAGCCCCAGCATTTT
D gene: -; clone size: -; V gene: TRBV20-1; J gene: TRBJ2-3; CDR3 protein: CSAREKKRADTQYF; CDR3 DNA: TGCAGTGCTAGAGAAAAGAAAAGGGCAGATACGCAGTATTTT
D gene: -; clone size: few; V gene: TRBV20-1; J gene: TRBJ2-5; CDR3 protein: CSAPAQPETQYF; CDR3 DNA: TGCAGTGCTCCAGCCCAACCGGAGACCCAGTACTTC
D gene: -; clone size: -; V gene: TRBV2; J gene: TRBJ1-2; CDR3 protein: CASSEGAGFYYGYTF; CDR3 DNA: TGTGCCAGCAGTGAAGGAGCAGGCTTCTACTATGGCTACACCTTC
D gene: TRBD1; clone size: -; V gene: TRBV6-1; J gene: TRBJ1-1; CDR3 protein: CASSLGTGRMTEAFF; CDR3 DNA: TGTGCCAGCAGTCTCGGGACAGGGAGGATGACTGAAGCTTTCTTT
D gene: -; clone size: few; V gene: TRBV28; J gene: TRBJ1-6; CDR3 protein: CATKTVSPLHF; CDR3 DNA: TGTGCCACCAAAACAGTTTCACCCCTCCACTTT
D gene: -; clone size: -; V gene: TRBV28; J gene: TRBJ1-2; CDR3 protein: CASTQGQEASRYGYTF; CDR3 DNA: TGTGCCAGCACCCAGGGGCAGGAAGCCTCGAGGTATGGCTACACCTTC
D gene: -; clone size: -; V gene: TRBV6-1; J gene: TRBJ2-5; CDR3 protein: CASSVGQIRQETQYF; CDR3 DNA: TGTGCCAGCAGTGTAGGACAGATACGACAAGAGACCCAGTACTTC
D gene: -; clone size: -; V gene: TRBV6-5; J gene: TRBJ2-5; CDR3 protein: CASSYSGRSETQYF; CDR3 DNA: TGTGCCAGCAGTTACTCTGGGCGGTCGGAGACCCAGTACTTC
D gene: TRBD1; clone size: few; V gene: TRBV28; J gene: TRBJ2-3; CDR3 protein: CASRRTGGGDTQYF; CDR3 DNA: TGTGCCAGCCGACGGACAGGGGGGGGTGATACGCAGTATTTT
D gene: -; clone size: -; V gene: TRBV4-3; J gene: TRBJ2-7; CDR3 protein: CASSQDGTPFEEQYF; CDR3 DNA: TGCGCCAGCAGCCAAGACGGGACACCCTTTGAAGAGCAGTACTTC
D gene: -; clone size: -; V gene: TRBV11-3; J gene: TRBJ1-1; CDR3 protein: CASSNPGNTEAFF; CDR3 DNA: TGTGCCAGCAGCAACCCAGGGAACACTGAAGCTTTCTTT
D gene: TRBD1; clone size: medium-sized; V gene: TRBV5-4; J gene: TRBJ1-6; CDR3 protein: CASSLGQGLNSPLHF; CDR3 DNA: TGTGCCAGCAGCTTGGGACAGGGGCTGAATTCACCCCTCCACTTT
D gene: -; clone size: -; V gene: TRBV27; J gene: TRBJ1-2; CDR3 protein: CASSLLGGRDGYTF; CDR3 DNA: TGTGCCAGCAGTCTCTTGGGGGGGAGGGATGGCTACACCTTC
D gene: TRBD2; clone size: -; V gene: TRBV5-1; J gene: TRBJ2-3; CDR3 protein: CASRREADTQYF; CDR3 DNA: TGCGCCAGCAGACGGGAGGCGGATACGCAGTATTTT
D gene: -; clone size: few; V gene: TRBV27; J gene: TRBJ1-1; CDR3 protein: CASSLGGLHTEAFF; CDR3 DNA: TGTGCCAGCAGTTTAGGGGGGCTTCACACTGAAGCTTTCTTT
D gene: -; clone size: few; V gene: TRBV20-1; J gene: TRBJ2-2; CDR3 protein: CSARRGGLTGELFF; CDR3 DNA: TGCAGTGCTAGACGGGGCGGCCTGACCGGGGAGCTGTTTTTT
D gene: TRBD2; clone size: -; V gene: TRBV20-1; J gene: TRBJ2-1; CDR3 protein: CSARLAGGPGGNEQFF; CDR3 DNA: TGCAGTGCTAGACTAGCGGGAGGGCCCGGGGGCAATGAGCAGTTCTTC